This TCR beta chain was profiled in a study of tumor-infiltrating lymphocytes in localized non-small cell lung cancer. Study in general: Tumor tissue and non-adjacent uninvolved lung came from each patient.

Remarks on this clone: Its antigen is still unknown.

TCRdb's copy holds only in-frame clones and misses some; the assay was immunoSEQ multiplex PCR. The sample has about 12,000 clones, 80% seen once. General study findings and limits: IM1 and IM2 tumors showed no difference in T-cell fraction.

V was pared by 2 bases and J by 6 bases, with 13 bases between. CDR1 is MNHNY and CDR2 is SVGAGI in the germline V gene (reference sequence). The CDR3 totals 14 residues. V usage is TRBV6-6 and J usage is TRBJ2-5; possible D gene TRBD1, 6 bases. The sample was lung tumor tissue. The sequence derives from a human donor with non-small cell lung cancer. CDR3 protein: CASSYDQGRKTQYF. The CDR3 DNA reads as TGTGCCAGCAGTTACGACCAGGGGAGAAAGACCCAGTACTTC.